This T cell receptor beta chain stems from a study of blood T cell repertoires in COVID-19. On the study more broadly: Researchers got acute and convalescent COVID-19 samples from the United States, Italy and Spain.

As originally analysed: Nucleated cell number was recorded as an estimate derived from reference gene primer amplification. Assay used: immunoSEQ multiplex PCR; TCRdb lists only in-frame clones, some missing. Clone size and V and J calls were adopted from that table, with D and trimming inferred from the DNA. This sample has around 94,000 clones, with 70% to 90% found just once. The CDR3 runs 24 residues. This sequence was found in a man over 45 with active COVID-19. The chain employs TRBV1 and TRBJ2-3; the table's D call, TRBD2, has no DNA check behind it. TRBV1 is marked as a pseudogene. Sequences were obtained from peripheral blood. CDR3 nucleotide sequence: TGCACCAGCAGCCAAGCAATTTGGTGCGGTTCCGGACTAGCGGGGGCCATTAGCACAGATACGCAGTATTTT. Protein product: CTSSQAIWCGSGLAGAISTDTQYF.